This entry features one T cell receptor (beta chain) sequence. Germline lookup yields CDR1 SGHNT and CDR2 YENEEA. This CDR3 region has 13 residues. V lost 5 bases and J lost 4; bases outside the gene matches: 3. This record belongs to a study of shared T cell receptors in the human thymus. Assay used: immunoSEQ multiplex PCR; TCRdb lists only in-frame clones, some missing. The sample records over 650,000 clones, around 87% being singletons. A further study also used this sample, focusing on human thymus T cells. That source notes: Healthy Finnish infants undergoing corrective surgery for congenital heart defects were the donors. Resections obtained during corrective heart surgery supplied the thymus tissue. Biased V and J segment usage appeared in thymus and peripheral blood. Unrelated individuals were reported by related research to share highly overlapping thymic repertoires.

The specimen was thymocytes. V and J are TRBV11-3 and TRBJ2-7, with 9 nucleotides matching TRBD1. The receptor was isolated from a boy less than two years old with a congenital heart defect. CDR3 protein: CASSPDRGYEQYF. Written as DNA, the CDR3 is TGTGCCAGCAGCCCTGACAGGGGGTACGAGCAGTACTTC.